The sequence of this T cell receptor beta chain was determined in a study of shared clonotypes between healthy human individuals. General observations from the study: Blood was the sole source, and tissue repertoires probably differ. The expectation was that sequencing depth would affect clonotype sharing among donors.

About 100 million PBMCs per unsorted sample were used for genomic DNA. Each unsorted PBMC replicate got 300 ng genomic DNA, roughly 29,000 genomes. Clones were sequenced by immunoSEQ multiplex PCR, and TCRdb holds only the in-frame ones, with some missing. The sample shows under 600,000 clones, approximately 79% of them seen only once. Of note for this clone: No antigen is known for it.

Trimming shortened V by 5 bases and J by 0 bases, and 12 bases separated the two germline ends. CDR1 is SGHRS and CDR2 is YFSETQ in the germline V gene. The CDR3 has 14 residues. The rearrangement links TRBV5-1 to TRBJ2-7; D remains ambiguous. Sequencing was done on a sample of PBMCs. The source is a middle-aged woman in good health. Some clones in this sample may be carry-over from other donors' samples. The CDR3 is CASRLAVSSYEQYF. CDR3 in DNA: TGCGCCAGCAGGCTGGCTGTTTCCTCCTACGAGCAGTACTTC.